A single sample is the source of the 30 T cell receptor beta chains below, sequenced in a study of beta chain features in type 1 diabetes. Since all of the isolated RNA was reverse transcribed, expressed TCRB transcripts were what got sequenced. Sequencing used immunoSEQ multiplex PCR; TCRdb keeps in-frame clones, though not all of them. Among hundreds of thousands of clones, approximately 14% were seen once, and the ten largest hold roughly 7%. Input material: central memory CD4+ T cells from blood. The receptors come from a man aged 25-45 years in good health.

The gene calls are TRBV14 and TRBJ2-2; 10 bases agree with TRBD2. Losses at the gene ends were 5 bases for V and 8 bases for J; bases not matched to a gene: 11. Germline CDR1 reads SGHDN; CDR2 reads FVKESK. The CDR3 has 16 residues. CDR3 DNA: TGTGCCAGCAGCACCACAGGACTAGCGGCTGCGGGGGAGCTGTTTTTT. The encoded protein is CASSTTGLAAAGELFF. The whole variable domain, remainder taken from reference TRBV14 and TRBJ2-2, is EAGVTQFPSHSVIEKGQTVTLRCDPISGHDNLYWYRRVMGKEIKFLLHFVKESKQDESGMPNNRFLAERTGGTYSTLKVQPAELEDSGVYFCASSTTGLAAAGELFFGEGSRLTVL.

This clone occurred a few times. Additional DNA sequences in this sample encode the identical CDR3. The V call is TRBV7-2, the J call TRBJ2-1; 9 bases map to TRBD2. Per germline, CDR1 SGHTA and CDR2 FQGNSA. This CDR3 comprises 15 residues. Unmatched junction bases numbered 9, after V lost 5 bases and J lost 7 bases. The CDR3 DNA reads TGTGCCAGCAGCCCCCGAGGGCGGGGGGGGAATGAGCAGTTCTTC. This sequence encodes CASSPRGRGGNEQFF.

This clone appeared many times. This chain links TRBV29-1 with TRBJ2-3, with 8 bases lining up with TRBD2. CDR1 SQVTM and CDR2 ANQGSEA come from the germline V gene. This CDR3 region has 13 residues. V shed 3 bases and J 7 bases; nucleotides not matched to a gene: 6. The CDR3 coding sequence is TGCAGCGTTGACGGGGGGGCCGGGTATACGCAGTATTTT. Its translation: CSVDGGAGYTQYF.

This clone turned up a few times. The gene calls are TRBV28 and TRBJ1-5; no definite D call. The CDR3 sequence is 14 residues long. Trimming cost V 2 bases and J 3 bases, with 8 bases left between them. The germline gives CDR1 MDHEN, CDR2 SYDVKM. CDR3 residues: CASSLGQVNQPQHF. CDR3 DNA sequence: TGTGCCAGCAGTTTAGGGCAAGTCAATCAGCCCCAGCATTTT.

This clone was seen a handful of times. The CDR3 sequence is CASSQAPGGLAAGELFF. CDR3 sequence (DNA): TGTGCCAGCAGCCAAGCCCCGGGGGGACTAGCGGCCGGGGAGCTGTTTTTT. This rearrangement joins TRBV9 to TRBJ2-2, with TRBD2 identical over 11 bases. This CDR3 contains 17 residues. Germline trimming cut 4 bases from V and 6 bases from J; bases unmatched to any gene: 11. CDR1 and CDR2 from the germline V gene are SGDLS and YYNGEE.

In this sample, this clone turned up a few times. The rearrangement joins TRBV2 to TRBJ2-7; D might be TRBD2 (5 bases). Germline CDR1 SNHLY, CDR2 FYNNEI. The CDR3 covers 14 residues. Between the trimmed V and J ends, which lost 8 bases and 0 bases, there was a span of 14 bases. DNA of the CDR3: TGTGCCAGCCAGGAGAGGGAAGGCTCCTACGAGCAGTACGTC. This codes for CASQEREGSYEQYV.

CDR3 residues: CASSNRDLGGYTF. The CDR3, as DNA: TGTGCCAGCAGCAACCGGGACCTGGGCGGCTACACCTTC. The chain is built from TRBV21-1 and TRBJ1-2. TRBV21-1 is termed a pseudogene. The CDR3 is made up of 13 amino acids.

The chain combines TRBV10-3 with TRBJ2-1; D is perhaps TRBD1 (5 bases). This CDR3 spans 12 amino acids. Germline V gives CDR1 ENHRY, CDR2 SYGVKD. Trimming cost V 4 bases and J 8 bases, with 9 bases left between them. CDR3 sequence (DNA): TGTGCCATCAGTGGAAGGGGATATGAGCAGTTCTTC. It is translated as CAISGRGYEQFF.

The CDR3 protein is CASSPNRATEAFF. CDR3 sequence (DNA): TGTGCCAGCAGCCCTAACAGGGCGACTGAAGCTTTCTTT. The chain joins TRBV14 to TRBJ1-1, with D possibly TRBD1 on 6 matching bases. CDR1 and CDR2 from the germline V gene are SGHDN and FVKESK. Trimming removed 4 bases from V and 5 bases from J, with 11 bases in between. The CDR3 consists of 13 residues.

This chain connects TRBV5-1 to TRBJ2-5; 9 bases line up with TRBD1. Unmatched junction bases numbered 6, after V lost 4 bases and J lost 5 bases. CDR1 is SGHRS, CDR2 YFSETQ, per germline. The CDR3 extends over 14 amino acids. The CDR3 bases are TGCGCCAGCAGCATACTGGACAGGGGTGAGACCCAGTACTTC. Translated, it gives CASSILDRGETQYF.

This clone was detected a few times. This sequence joins TRBV5-4 and TRBJ2-1, with D uncertain. The CDR3 is made up of 13 amino acids. CDR1 SGHNT and CDR2 YYREEE come from the germline V gene (reference sequence). V lost 0 bases, J lost 6 bases, and 7 bases lay in between. For the CDR3, the DNA is TGTGCCAGCAGCTTGGATCGGATCAATGAGCAGTTCTTC. This gives the protein CASSLDRINEQFF. Full variable domain (remainder filled in from reference TRBV5-4 and TRBJ2-1): ETGVTQSPTHLIKTRGQQVTLRCSSQSGHNTVSWYQQALGQGPQFIFQYYREEENGRGNFPPRFSGLQFPNYSSELNVNALELDDSALYLCASSLDRINEQFFGPGTRLTVL.

The V and J genes are TRBV6-5 and TRBJ2-3, with D possibly TRBD1 on 6 matching bases. The CDR3 consists of 15 residues. Trimming shortened V by 2 bases and J by 3 bases, and 12 bases separated the two germline ends. Germline lookup yields CDR1 MNHEY and CDR2 SVGAGI. CDR3 sequence (DNA): TGTGCCAGCAGTTACGACAGGCTAAATACAGATACGCAGTATTTT. Translating gives CASSYDRLNTDTQYF.

This clone was seen a few times. The V and J genes are TRBV28 and TRBJ2-5; D is unresolved. Trimming left V 6 bases short and J 5 bases short, with 10 bases between. The CDR3 consists of 12 residues. CDR1 and CDR2 (germline): MDHEN, SYDVKM. CDR3 in amino acids: CASRASRETQYF. CDR3 coding DNA: TGTGCCAGCAGGGCAAGCAGGGAGACCCAGTACTTC.

The chain has TRBV27 and TRBJ2-7; D unclear. This CDR3 region has 15 residues. The germline CDR1 and CDR2 sequences are MNHEY and SMNVEV (reference sequence). Trimming removed 2 bases from V and 5 bases from J, with 16 bases in between. The CDR3 sequence is CASSLQGRNPHEQYF. The CDR3, as DNA: TGTGCCAGCAGTTTACAAGGACGGAATCCCCACGAGCAGTACTTC.

The chain carries TRBV7-9 and TRBJ1-2, with D possibly TRBD1 on 6 matching bases. This CDR3 is 14 amino acids long. Trimming left V 2 bases short and J 7 bases short, with 14 bases between. CDR1 SEHNR and CDR2 FQNEAQ come from the germline V gene (reference sequence). In DNA, the CDR3 is TGTGCCAGCAGCTTACGAAGGGGGATCCTTGGCTACACCTTC. Translating gives CASSLRRGILGYTF.

V usage is TRBV7-8 and J usage is TRBJ2-3; 11 nucleotides agree with TRBD2. V shed 5 bases and J 4 bases; nucleotides not matched to a gene: 8. This CDR3 spans 16 amino acids. Germline-derived CDR1 and CDR2 are SGHVS and FQNEAQ. As DNA, the CDR3 is TGTGCCAGCAGCCCCTTAGCGGGGGGGCCAGCAGATACGCAGTATTTT. Protein sequence: CASSPLAGGPADTQYF.

V usage is TRBV28 and J usage is TRBJ1-3, with TRBD1 matching over 7 bases. CDR3 length equals 14 residues. Germline V gives CDR1 MDHEN, CDR2 SYDVKM. V lost 6 bases to trimming and J lost 2 bases; unmatched junction nucleotides: 4. The CDR3 coding sequence is TGTGCCAGCAGCCTCAGGGGGGCTGGAAACACCATATATTTT. The encoded protein is CASSLRGAGNTIYF.

V usage is TRBV11-2 and J usage is TRBJ2-2; unclear D gene. Germline V lookup: CDR1 SGHAT, CDR2 FQNNGV. The V end was cut by 5 bases, the J end by 4 bases, with 14 bases between. This CDR3 has 15 residues. CDR3 bases: TGTGCCAGCAGCCCCCAGGCAGGAAGCACCGGGGAGCTGTTTTTT. It codes for CASSPQAGSTGELFF.

This clone has only a few counts. This chain links TRBV7-3 with TRBJ1-2, with D unclear. V was pared by 2 bases and J by 6 bases, with 4 bases between. CDR1 is SGHTA, CDR2 FQGTGA, per germline. The CDR3 is 11 residues long. The CDR3 DNA sequence: TGTGCCAGCAGCTTATGGGATGGCTACACCTTC. This codes for CASSLWDGYTF.

The V gene is TRBV9, the J gene TRBJ2-3; 10 nucleotides match TRBD2. The CDR3 runs to 16 residues. Germline loops: CDR1 SGDLS, CDR2 YYNGEE. V shed 3 bases and J 6 bases; nucleotides not matched to a gene: 10. The CDR3 DNA reads TGTGCCAGCAGCGAAAAGGGACTAGCGCGAGGGGATACGCAGTATTTT. It codes for CASSEKGLARGDTQYF.

This chain connects TRBV28 to TRBJ1-5; the D gene is possibly TRBD1 (6 bases). Deletions cut 10 bases from V and 10 bases from J, with 17 bases between. CDR1 MDHEN and CDR2 SYDVKM come from the germline V gene. The CDR3 has 12 amino acids. DNA for the CDR3: TGTGCCACCCGGGACACGCGTCGACCCCAGCATTTT. This codes for CATRDTRRPQHF.

This clone was seen a few times. J is TRBJ1-4 and V is TRBV5-1; 10 bases match TRBD1. This CDR3 spans 15 amino acids. The V and J ends lost 3 bases and 5 bases, in that order; junction bases with no gene match: 4. The germline V gene encodes CDR1 SGHRS and CDR2 YFSETQ. The CDR3 DNA is TGCGCCAGCAGCTCCCCGGGACAGGGGAATGAAAAACTGTTTTTT. This sequence encodes CASSSPGQGNEKLFF.

The chain uses TRBV4-2 and TRBJ2-1, with TRBD2 matching over 8 bases. Trimming took 5 bases from V and 5 from J; bases not matched to a gene: 8. CDR1 and CDR2 (germline): LGHNA, YNFKEQ. CDR3 length: 15 amino acids. The CDR3 loop reads CASSVGTRGNNEQFF. The DNA of the CDR3 is TGTGCCAGCAGCGTGGGGACTAGGGGAAACAATGAGCAGTTCTTC.

This clone has only a few counts. V and J are TRBV13 and TRBJ2-3; D is undetermined. The CDR3 length is 14 residues. Trimming took 4 bases from V and 1 from J, leaving 9 bases between them. The germline CDR1 and CDR2 sequences are PRHDT and FYEKMQ (reference sequence). The CDR3 here is CASSSGARTDTQYF. DNA of the CDR3: TGTGCCAGCAGCTCCGGTGCCCGCACAGATACGCAGTATTTT.

This clone appeared many times. V and J are TRBV7-9 and TRBJ2-6, with 10 bases aligning to TRBD1. The V gene end was trimmed by 5 bases and the J gene end by 3 bases; junction bases not matched to a gene: 7. The germline V gene encodes CDR1 SEHNR and CDR2 FQNEAQ (reference sequence). There are 17 residues in the CDR3. For the CDR3, the DNA is TGTGCCAGCAGCCCGGACAGGGGGGGCTTTGGGGCCAACGTCCTGACTTTC. Amino acids: CASSPDRGGFGANVLTF.

This clone showed up just a few times. CDR3 amino acids: CAFKGLANIGTGELFF. The CDR3 bases are TGTGCCTTCAAGGGACTAGCAAACATCGGCACCGGGGAGCTGTTTTTT. The chain combines TRBV30 with TRBJ2-2; 9 bases align to TRBD2. The CDR3 spans 16 residues. J lost 4 bases, V lost 7 bases, and 13 bases had no gene match. Germline V gene sequence: CDR1 GTSNPN, CDR2 SVGIG (reference sequence).

The rearrangement uses TRBV30 and TRBJ1-2; D not certain. Germline-derived CDR1 and CDR2 are GTSNPN and SVGIG (reference sequence). The CDR3 runs to 13 residues. Trimming pared 3 bases from V and 5 bases from J, leaving 13 bases between. CDR3 residues: CAWSRGRWYGYTF. The CDR3 DNA sequence: TGTGCCTGGAGCCGCGGTAGGTGGTATGGCTACACCTTC.

This clone was counted a few times. The CDR3 is CASIDTQYF. The CDR3 DNA reads as TGTGCCAGCATCGATACGCAGTATTTT. The gene calls are TRBV27 and TRBJ2-3; D is undetermined. Trimming left V 7 bases short and J 6 bases short, with 2 bases between. Germline V CDR1 and CDR2: MNHEY, SMNVEV (reference sequence). This CDR3 comprises 9 residues.

The V call is TRBV5-1, the J call TRBJ2-5, with 10 bases aligning to TRBD2. Germline V gene sequence: CDR1 SGHRS, CDR2 YFSETQ. J was trimmed by 5 bases and V by 5 bases; bases with no gene match: 9. The CDR3 covers 15 residues. DNA of the CDR3: TGCGCCAGCAGAAAAAGCGGGGGGGCCGTGGAGACCCAGTACTTC. Protein product: CASRKSGGAVETQYF.

The V call is TRBV5-1, the J call TRBJ2-3; perhaps TRBD1 as D (6 bases). Trimming removed 8 bases from V and 2 bases from J, with 12 bases in between. The CDR3 covers 13 residues. Germline CDR1 and CDR2: SGHRS and YFSETQ. In nucleotides, the CDR3 is TGCGCCAGTGGACAGTCTTCCACAGATACGCAGTATTTT. Protein: CASGQSSTDTQYF.